This TCR beta chain is from a study of cytomegalovirus exposure and HLA in healthy donors. Study context: From HLA-typed donors, an early data release held around 85 million unique TCRs.

Details on this clone: Its antigen remains unknown.

PCR primers comprised 60 Vbeta and 13 Jbeta primers. TCRdb keeps only in-frame clones here, not all; method: immunoSEQ multiplex PCR. In total, the table holds about 64,000 clones. Study observations and caveats: With DRB1 most and HLA-C fewest, TCR association rates differed between HLA loci in a later analysis.

Sequenced: PBMCs. The TCR sequence derives from a woman aged 18-29 years in good health and CMV-seronegative.

The CDR3 spells CASSPTNYGYTF. In DNA form, the CDR3 reads TGTGCCAGCAGCCCTACTAACTATGGCTACACCTTC. The chain carries TRBV4-2 and TRBJ1-2; D gene unclear. CDR1 and CDR2 from the germline V gene are LGHNA and YNFKEQ. This CDR3 contains 12 residues. Trimming removed 4 bases at V and 0 bases at J, with 3 bases between.